This TCR beta chain was sequenced for a study of CXCR3-negative and CXCR3-positive naive CD8 T cells. Comment on this clonotype: Antigen unknown.

It was by 5' RACE with UMI labels that the TRB cDNA libraries were prepared. TCRdb derives one entry per CDR3 protein from the 5' RACE reads, leaving out DNA. Its table lists more than 70,000 distinct CDR3 sequences. The study's findings and limits: Higher TRB CDR3 hydrophobicity marked CXCR3-positive naive cells relative to CXCR3-negative naive cells.

This CDR3 comprises 15 residues. From germline, CDR1 is LGHDT and CDR2 YNNKEL (reference sequence). The chain couples TRBV3-1 to TRBJ2-7; TCRdb designates TRBD1, a call that cannot be tested without DNA. Sequencing used naive CXCR3+ CD8+ T cells from blood. Subset indicated: CD45RO-CCR7+CD27+CD95- naive CD8+ T cells expressing CXCR3 (TNR3+). The source is a human donor in good health. Some clones in this sample may be carry-over from other donors' samples. The CDR3 is CASSQDPDRFYEQYF.